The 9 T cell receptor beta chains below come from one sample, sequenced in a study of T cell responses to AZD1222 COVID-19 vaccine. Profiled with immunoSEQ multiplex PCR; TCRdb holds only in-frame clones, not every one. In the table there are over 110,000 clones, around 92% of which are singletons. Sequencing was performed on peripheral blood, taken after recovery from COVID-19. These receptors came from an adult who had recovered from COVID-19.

For the CDR3, the DNA is TGTGCCAGCAGCCCGGGAGGGCCAGGGCAAGAGACCCAGTACTTC. Protein sequence: CASSPGGPGQETQYF. The V gene is TRBV5-4, the J gene TRBJ2-5; 8 nucleotides agree with TRBD2. V dropped 4 bases and J dropped 2; count of bases not matched to a gene: 7. Germline values: CDR1 SGHNT, CDR2 YYREEE (reference sequence). There are 15 residues in the CDR3.

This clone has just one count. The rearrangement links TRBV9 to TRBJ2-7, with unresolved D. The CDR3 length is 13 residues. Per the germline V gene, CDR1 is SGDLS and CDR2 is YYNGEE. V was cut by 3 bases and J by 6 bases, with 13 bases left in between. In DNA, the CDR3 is TGTGCCAGCAGCGACTCTCCCTCGGGCGAGCAGTACTTC. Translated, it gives CASSDSPSGEQYF. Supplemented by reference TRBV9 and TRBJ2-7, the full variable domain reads DSGVTQTPKHLITATGQRVTLRCSPRSGDLSVYWYQQSLDQGLQFLIQYYNGEERAKGNILERFSAQQFPDLHSELNLSSLELGDSALYFCASSDSPSGEQYFGPGTRLTVT.

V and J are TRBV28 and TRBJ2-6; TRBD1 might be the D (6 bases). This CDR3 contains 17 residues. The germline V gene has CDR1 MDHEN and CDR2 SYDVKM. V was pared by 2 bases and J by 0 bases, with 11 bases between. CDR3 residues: CASSLPGAASGANVLTF. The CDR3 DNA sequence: TGTGCCAGCAGTTTACCAGGGGCTGCCTCTGGGGCCAACGTCCTGACTTTC.

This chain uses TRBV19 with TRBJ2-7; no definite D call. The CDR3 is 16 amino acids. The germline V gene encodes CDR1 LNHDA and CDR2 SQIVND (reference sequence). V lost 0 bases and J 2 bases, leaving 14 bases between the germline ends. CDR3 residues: CASSIDRASGAYEQYF. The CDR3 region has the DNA TGTGCCAGTAGTATAGACCGGGCCTCAGGAGCCTACGAGCAGTACTTC.

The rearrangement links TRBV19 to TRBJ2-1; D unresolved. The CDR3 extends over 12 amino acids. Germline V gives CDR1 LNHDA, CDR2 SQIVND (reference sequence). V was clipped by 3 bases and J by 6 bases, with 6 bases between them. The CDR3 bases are TGTGCCAGTAGTATGGTCTTCAATGAGCAGTTCTTC. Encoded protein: CASSMVFNEQFF.

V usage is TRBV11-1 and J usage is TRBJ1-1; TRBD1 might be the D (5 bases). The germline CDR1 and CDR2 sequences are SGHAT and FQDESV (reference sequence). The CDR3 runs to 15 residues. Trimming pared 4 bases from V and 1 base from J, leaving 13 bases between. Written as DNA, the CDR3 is TGTGCCAGCAGCTCGGACACAAGGAAGAACACTGAAGCTTTCTTT. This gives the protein CASSSDTRKNTEAFF. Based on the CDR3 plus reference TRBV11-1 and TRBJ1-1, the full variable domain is EAEVAQSPRYKITEKSQAVAFWCDPISGHATLYWYRQILGQGPELLVQFQDESVVDDSQLPKDRFSAERLKGVDSTLKIQPAELGDSAMYLCASSSDTRKNTEAFFGQGTRLTVV.

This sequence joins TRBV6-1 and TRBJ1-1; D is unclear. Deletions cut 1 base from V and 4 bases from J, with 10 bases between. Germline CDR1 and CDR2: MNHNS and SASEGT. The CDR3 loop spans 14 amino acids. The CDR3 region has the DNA TGTGCCAGCAGTGAAGGTGGGCGAGCCACTGAAGCTTTCTTT. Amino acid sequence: CASSEGGRATEAFF.

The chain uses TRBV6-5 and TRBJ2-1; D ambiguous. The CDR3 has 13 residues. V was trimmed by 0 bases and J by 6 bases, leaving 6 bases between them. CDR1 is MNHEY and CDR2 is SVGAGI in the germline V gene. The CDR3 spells CASSYSRANEQFF. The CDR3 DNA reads TGTGCCAGCAGTTACTCGAGAGCCAATGAGCAGTTCTTC.

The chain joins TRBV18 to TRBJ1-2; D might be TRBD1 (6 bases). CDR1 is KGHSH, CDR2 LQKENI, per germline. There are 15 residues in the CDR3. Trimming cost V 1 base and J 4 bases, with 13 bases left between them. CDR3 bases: TGTGCCAGCTCACCACAAGGTGAGACAGGCTATGGCTACACCTTC. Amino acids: CASSPQGETGYGYTF.